This T cell receptor beta chain was retrieved from a study of shared clonotypes between healthy human individuals. Points from the study as a whole: Investigators collected only blood, and repertoires in tissues likely differ.

There were only Caucasian adults among the donors, and all lived in Nashville, Tennessee. The length of the CDR3 is 14 residues. Unmatched junction bases numbered 5, after V lost 8 bases and J lost 3 bases. Germline CDR1 and CDR2: MNHEY and SMNVEV (reference sequence). As to this clone: As yet, its antigen is unknown.

PCR replicates performed on unsorted PBMC used approximately 0.3 ug DNA, roughly 27,000 T cell genomes. Original processing methods: ImmunoSEQ sequences covered only the junction and lacked quality scores; filtering therefore differed. Data came from immunoSEQ multiplex PCR; TCRdb stores just in-frame clones and leaves some out. V and J calls and clone size are given by that table; D and trimming were obtained from the DNA. The sample has 450,000 to 500,000 clones, over 75% seen once. Sequencing used PBMCs. The V call is TRBV27, the J call TRBJ1-5; TRBD1 agrees at 9 bases. The receptor's source is a woman aged 40 to 50 in good health. Some clones in this sample may be carry-over from other donors' samples. This CDR3 is CASSGDRDNQPQHF. CDR3 in DNA: TGTGCCAGCTCTGGGGACAGGGACAATCAGCCCCAGCATTTT.